This T cell receptor (beta chain) was identified during a study of T cell responses to AZD1222 COVID-19 vaccine (dated by TCRdb to the early 2020s). For context, the study as a whole: AZD1222 recipients with second doses at about 4 weeks or about 12 weeks were pooled, because spike-specific TCR depth and breadth did not differ between schedules. A total of 230 to 250 trial participants underwent TCR sequencing, of whom some 210 received two doses of AZD1222 and around 25 received two doses of the MenACWY control vaccine. Trial participants were enrolled into age subgroups of 18-55, 56-69 and 70-plus years, which contained about 160, 30 and 59 TCR-sequenced participants, respectively. Study-level results and caveats: No day 14 peak-response samples were available, so repertoires were characterized only after the peak T cell response. Conclusions about previously exposed vaccinees are limited because only five to seven AZD1222 recipients were SARS-CoV-2 seropositive at baseline. Participants were mostly white British, with more females than males. The authors suggested clonal diversity may have been underestimated. Epitopes outside the regions mutated in the B.1.351 and B.1.1.7 variants were reportedly recognized by nearly half of the unique spike-specific TCRs. The 56-69-year group was small, and its depth increase did not reach significance, likely because of low power. The whole spike protein was spanned by vaccine-associated CD4 TCRs, and dominant responses were seen in regions 160-218 and 743-854. A significant rise in spike-specific TCR breadth and depth was observed after two AZD1222 doses relative to day 0 and relative to MenACWY recipients.

A word on this clone: It lacks a known antigen. The record has no base qualities; no much larger clone is one base away.

Read against the paper, the sample's time point label means: baseline before first vaccination. Vaccinee samples were obtained from the UK trials COV001 and COV002, which included a single-blind randomized controlled phase 2/3 trial of AZD1222 (ChAdOx1 nCoV-19) in healthy adults. For TCRbeta chain sequencing, PBMC samples were collected from trial participants at day 0 and at day 28 after the second dose. The CDR3 regions of human TCRbeta chains were analyzed by immunosequencing. The paper's processing steps were these. TCRs in the repertoires were matched against a reference library of SARS-CoV-2-specific TCRs that had been generated with the MIRA antigen-specificity platform. Breadth meant the fraction of unique TCRs that were SARS-CoV-2-associated, whereas depth meant the fraction of total T cells that were SARS-CoV-2-associated. Each spike-specific TCR was assigned to its reactive spike region and to a CD4 or CD8 class using the MIRA data. Log10-transformed breadth and depth values were compared by one-way ANOVA with Sidak's multiple comparisons tests. In its TCRdb copy, this immuneACCESS table keeps in-frame sequences only and misses some clones. Where compared with another copy, unresolved V genes explain less than half of these, and the others have no known cause. V, J and clone size reflect that table, while D and trimming were determined from the DNA. In all, the sample holds about 130,000 clones, and just over 90% of those were seen once. About 7% of the sample lies in the top ten.

CDR1 and CDR2 are read off the germline V gene (reference sequence) as LNHDA and SQIVND. V is clipped by 10 bases and J by 0 bases, and the sequence between their germline boundaries is 12 bases long. Its CDR3 holds 13 amino acids, cysteine through phenylalanine. The entry retains the CDR3 DNA only, 39 bases that are in frame from base 1. The sample in question was peripheral blood, obtained on day 0 of AZD1222 vaccination. The receptor was isolated from an adult in good health. Recombination linked TRBV19 to TRBJ1-1, with no confident D gene call. The CDR3 protein: CATSPPVNTEAFF. Read as DNA, the sequence is TGTGCCACCTCACCCCCAGTGAACACTGAAGCTTTCTTT.